These 32 T cell receptor beta chains share one sample of origin, sequenced in a study of blood T cell repertoires in COVID-19. Method: immunoSEQ multiplex PCR; TCRdb's copy keeps in-frame clones and lacks some. The sample holds under 200,000 clones; over 70% are singletons and the top ten take 5.6%. Sequencing was done on a sample of PBMCs or T cells enriched from blood (not recorded which). Receptors originate from a woman aged 40-49 years with acute COVID-19.

The sample holds a few counts of this clone. The J gene is TRBJ2-7, the V gene TRBV4-1, with D possibly TRBD2 on 5 matching bases. Germline CDR1 and CDR2: MGHRA and YSYEKL. The CDR3 consists of 16 residues. V was trimmed by 4 bases and J by 5 bases, leaving 21 bases between them. The CDR3 sequence: CASSPRTGIVTDEQYF. Written as DNA, the CDR3 is TGCGCCAGCAGCCCCAGAACCGGGATTGTGACTGACGAGCAGTACTTC.

The chain has TRBV7-9 and TRBJ1-2; 8 bases fit TRBD1. Looked up from germline, CDR1 is SEHNR and CDR2 is FQNEAQ (reference sequence). The CDR3 length is 13 residues. The junction had 4 bases not matched to a gene; V was cut back by 3 bases and J by 7 bases. CDR3 DNA: TGTGCCAGCAGCTTTGAGACAGGGGCTGGCTACACCTTC. Translating it yields CASSFETGAGYTF.

The V call is TRBV2, the J call TRBJ2-1, with 12 nucleotides matching TRBD2. The V segment lost 6 bases and the J segment 4 bases; nucleotides outside the gene matches: 10. This CDR3 is built from 17 residues. Germline V gives CDR1 SNHLY, CDR2 FYNNEI. CDR3 nucleotides: TGTGCCAGCAGCCAGTCTAGCGGGAGGGCCTTTTACAATGAGCAGTTCTTC. It translates to CASSQSSGRAFYNEQFF.

V and J are TRBV11-2 and TRBJ2-7, with a possible D match to TRBD2 (6 bases). Germline assignment: CDR1 SGHAT and CDR2 FQNNGV. V was clipped by 2 bases and J by 5 bases, with 13 bases between them. The CDR3 runs 14 residues. The CDR3 protein is CASSLSLRGNEQYF. CDR3 DNA: TGTGCCAGCAGCTTATCGCTTCGGGGGAACGAGCAGTACTTC.

The chain has TRBV7-2 and TRBJ2-1, with 7 bases that match TRBD2. Germline values: CDR1 SGHTA, CDR2 FQGNSA. This CDR3 is built from 17 residues. Losses at the gene ends were 1 base for V and 0 bases for J; bases not matched to a gene: 6. For the CDR3, the DNA is TGTGCCAGCAGCTTAGGCGGGGGTTACAGCTCCTACAATGAGCAGTTCTTC. Residues: CASSLGGGYSSYNEQFF.

This chain uses TRBV5-4 with TRBJ2-3; TRBD2 aligns across 7 bases. The germline V gene encodes CDR1 SGHNT and CDR2 YYREEE (reference sequence). The CDR3 contains 16 residues. V lost 0 bases to trimming and J lost 2 bases; unmatched junction nucleotides: 6. CDR3 bases: TGTGCCAGCAGCTTGGATGGTCTAGCGGCCACAGATACGCAGTATTTT. Protein sequence: CASSLDGLAATDTQYF.

The V gene is TRBV7-3, the J gene TRBJ2-5, with a weak D call TRBD2 (6 bases). With 1 base removed from V and 3 bases from J, the gap between germline ends came to 6 bases. Germline CDR1 is SGHTA and CDR2 is FQGTGA. The CDR3 covers 13 residues. For the CDR3, the DNA is TGTGCCAGCAGCTTAAGCGGGGAAGAGACCCAGTACTTC. Translated, it gives CASSLSGEETQYF.

The gene calls are TRBV27 and TRBJ1-1; D is uncertain. V was clipped by 6 bases and J by 3 bases, with 14 bases between them. CDR1 and CDR2 from the germline V gene are MNHEY and SMNVEV (reference sequence). CDR3 size: 14 residues. The CDR3 loop reads CASRPLGLDTEAFF. CDR3 bases: TGTGCCAGCAGACCCCTAGGTTTAGACACTGAAGCTTTCTTT.

This clone was observed a single time. V usage is TRBV2 and J usage is TRBJ1-2, with a weak D call TRBD1 (6 bases). CDR1 and CDR2 from the germline V gene are SNHLY and FYNNEI. The CDR3 consists of 14 residues. Trimming removed 1 base at V and 1 base at J, with 7 bases between. CDR3 sequence (DNA): TGTGCCAGCAGTGAAGGACAGGATAACTATGGCTACACCTTC. This encodes CASSEGQDNYGYTF.

The V call is TRBV7-6, the J call TRBJ2-3, with 7 bases lining up with TRBD2. The germline gives CDR1 SGHVS, CDR2 FNYEAQ. The CDR3 has 14 residues. J lost 2 bases, V lost 5 bases, and 4 bases had no gene match. Here the CDR3 DNA reads TGTGCCAGCAGCACCCGACTAGCCACAGATACGCAGTATTTT. This encodes CASSTRLATDTQYF.

The chain links TRBV7-8 to TRBJ1-1; 8 bases line up with TRBD1. CDR1 SGHVS and CDR2 FQNEAQ come from the germline V gene. V dropped 3 bases and J dropped 5; count of bases not matched to a gene: 11. The CDR3 is 16 residues long. CDR3 in amino acids: CASSFEALDRVTEAFF. CDR3 nucleotide sequence: TGTGCCAGCAGCTTCGAAGCTTTGGACAGGGTAACTGAAGCTTTCTTT. Using reference TRBV7-8 and TRBJ1-1 for the parts outside the CDR3, the full variable domain is GAGVSQSPRYKVAKRGQDVALRCDPISGHVSLFWYQQALGQGPEFLTYFQNEAQLDKSGLPSDRFFAERPEGSVSTLKIQRTQQEDSAVYLCASSFEALDRVTEAFFGQGTRLTVV.

The CDR3 sequence: CSAKPRAGGPVFNEQFF. CDR3 bases: TGCAGCGCTAAACCTCGAGCGGGAGGGCCGGTTTTCAATGAGCAGTTCTTC. This sequence joins TRBV29-1 and TRBJ2-1; 10 bases line up with TRBD2. The CDR3 extends over 17 amino acids. The germline V gene has CDR1 SQVTM and CDR2 ANQGSEA. J gave up 6 bases and V 7 bases, and 18 bases lay outside the gene matches.

This rearrangement joins TRBV11-3 to TRBJ2-7; D perhaps matches TRBD2 (7 bases). Germline lookup yields CDR1 SGHNT and CDR2 YENEEA. V was cut by 5 bases and J by 6 bases, with 17 bases left in between. The CDR3 has 14 residues. CDR3 residues: CASSRSSGTTEQYV. DNA for the CDR3: TGTGCCAGCAGCCGGAGCAGCGGGACAACCGAGCAGTACGTC.

The V call is TRBV6-5, the J call TRBJ1-4; TRBD1 aligns across 9 bases. J was trimmed by 4 bases and V by 6 bases; bases with no gene match: 3. CDR1 is MNHEY and CDR2 is SVGAGI in the germline V gene. The CDR3 is made up of 14 amino acids. The CDR3 spells CASSGTGFNEKLFF. For the CDR3, the DNA is TGTGCCAGCAGCGGGACAGGGTTTAATGAAAAACTGTTTTTT.

CDR3 bases: TGTGCCAGCAGCTCAGGACAGACCCGATCCTACAATGAGCAGTTCTTC. It yields the protein CASSSGQTRSYNEQFF. The rearrangement uses TRBV7-3 and TRBJ2-1; D might be TRBD1 (6 bases). CDR1 is SGHTA, CDR2 FQGTGA, per germline. Deletions cut 4 bases from V and 1 base from J, with 14 bases between. This CDR3 comprises 16 residues.

The V gene is TRBV7-2, the J gene TRBJ2-7; 10 positions match TRBD2. V was pared by 1 base and J by 4 bases, with 13 bases of the junction left unmatched. The CDR3 has 18 residues. Germline CDR1 reads SGHTA; CDR2 reads FQGNSA. DNA of the CDR3: TGTGCCAGCAGCTTAGTCCCCTCGGGAGCGGGAGGGCCTTACGAGCAGTACTTC. Its translation: CASSLVPSGAGGPYEQYF.

This clone was detected a few times. The rearrangement uses TRBV5-5 and TRBJ1-2; TRBD1 is a possible D gene (5 bases). Germline-derived CDR1 and CDR2 are SGHKS and YYEKEE (reference sequence). V lost 4 bases and J lost 4, with 23 bases in between. There are 17 residues in the CDR3. The CDR3 coding sequence is TGTGCCAGCAGCCCCCACCTCGAGAAGGGGCCGACCTATGGCTACACCTTC. As protein: CASSPHLEKGPTYGYTF.

The rearrangement joins TRBV11-1 to TRBJ2-1; a weak D match, TRBD2 (6 bases). The CDR3 runs to 14 residues. CDR1 SGHAT and CDR2 FQDESV come from the germline V gene (reference sequence). The ends were cut back, 0 bases at V and 7 bases at J, with 10 bases in the middle. The CDR3 nucleotides read TGTGCCAGCAGCTTAGCGGAGGGCCGGAATGAGCAGTTCTTC. Protein: CASSLAEGRNEQFF.

The chain carries TRBV5-8 and TRBJ1-1; TRBD1 matches at 8 bases. CDR3 length equals 13 residues. Germline values: CDR1 SGHTS, CDR2 YDEGEE. V gave up 4 bases and J gave up 3 bases; unmatched junction bases: 2. CDR3 coding DNA: TGTGCCAGCAGCCCAGGGGGCTACACTGAAGCTTTCTTT. It is translated as CASSPGGYTEAFF.

The J gene is TRBJ1-2, the V gene TRBV5-1; D possibly corresponds to TRBD1 (6 bases). This CDR3 contains 14 residues. V was pared by 0 bases and J by 7 bases, with 13 bases between. Germline V lookup: CDR1 SGHRS, CDR2 YFSETQ. In DNA form, the CDR3 reads TGCGCCAGCAGCTTGGCTCCAGGGGAAGCTGGCTACACCTTC. It encodes CASSLAPGEAGYTF.

This clone appeared once. The CDR3 coding sequence is TGTGCCAGCAGCCCGACCCATAAACCGGGACAGGGGCACTATGGCTACACCTTC. It translates to CASSPTHKPGQGHYGYTF. The chain joins TRBV7-8 to TRBJ1-2; 10 bases map to TRBD1. This CDR3 is 18 amino acids long. The trim removed 5 bases at V and 3 bases at J, leaving 15 bases unmatched. CDR1 is SGHVS, CDR2 FQNEAQ, per germline.

The chain links TRBV30 to TRBJ1-4, with 7 bases fitting TRBD1. Germline lookup yields CDR1 GTSNPN and CDR2 SVGIG (reference sequence). This CDR3 spans 14 amino acids. The ends lost 4 bases at V and 4 bases at J; junction bases unmatched: 6. CDR3 amino acids: CAWKGDSFNEKLFF. As DNA, the CDR3 is TGTGCCTGGAAAGGGGACAGCTTTAATGAAAAACTGTTTTTT.

The rearrangement joins TRBV6-5 to TRBJ2-5, with TRBD1 matching 8 bases. The CDR3 has 15 residues. The trim removed 5 bases at V and 2 bases at J, leaving 7 bases unmatched. Germline V gene lookup returns CDR1 MNHEY and CDR2 SVGAGI. This CDR3 reads CASSQGDRRQETQYF. In nucleotides, the CDR3 is TGTGCCAGCAGTCAGGGGGACAGGCGGCAAGAGACCCAGTACTTC.

J is TRBJ1-2 and V is TRBV18; D not resolved. This CDR3 spans 14 amino acids. The V and J ends lost 5 bases and 5 bases respectively, with 15 bases between them. Germline V gene data show CDR1 as KGHSH and CDR2 as LQKENI. CDR3 nucleotide sequence: TGTGCCAGCTCAGTAGCGGACTACATTTATGGCTACACCTTC. As protein: CASSVADYIYGYTF. Supplemented by reference TRBV18 and TRBJ1-2, the full variable domain reads NAGVMQNPRHLVRRRGQEARLRCSPMKGHSHVYWYRQLPEEGLKFMVYLQKENIIDESGMPKERFSAEFPKEGPSILRIQQVVRGDSAAYFCASSVADYIYGYTFGSGTRLTVV.

This clone was seen a single time. The V and J genes are TRBV29-1 and TRBJ1-2; TRBD1 agrees at 10 bases. The V gene's germline CDR1 is SQVTM and CDR2 ANQGSEA. V shed 7 bases and J 8 bases; nucleotides not matched to a gene: 10. The length of the CDR3 is 13 residues. CDR3 residues: CSASLGQGIGYTF. The CDR3 coding sequence is TGCAGCGCCTCCTTGGGACAGGGGATCGGCTACACCTTC. The whole variable domain, remainder taken from reference TRBV29-1 and TRBJ1-2, is SAVISQKPSRDICQRGTSLTIQCQVDSQVTMMFWYRQQPGQSLTLIATANQGSEATYESGFVIDKFPISRPNLTFSTLTVSNMSPEDSSIYLCSASLGQGIGYTFGSGTRLTVV.

The chain couples TRBV4-1 to TRBJ2-6; TRBD1 matches at 11 bases. Unmatched junction bases numbered 13, after V lost 3 bases and J lost 0 bases. The CDR3 covers 21 residues. Germline assignment: CDR1 MGHRA and CDR2 YSYEKL. The CDR3 protein is CASSHLPRVGTGGSGANVLTF. The CDR3 nucleotides are TGCGCCAGCAGCCATCTCCCCCGAGTAGGGACAGGGGGCTCTGGGGCCAACGTCCTGACTTTC.

The chain uses TRBV10-3 and TRBJ2-1, with 14 positions matching TRBD2. CDR1 is ENHRY and CDR2 is SYGVKD in the germline V gene. There are 17 residues in the CDR3. The trim removed 2 bases at V and 1 base at J, leaving 1 base unmatched. The CDR3 DNA reads TGTGCCATCAGTGAGGGGACTAGCGGGAGATCCTACAATGAGCAGTTCTTC. This encodes CAISEGTSGRSYNEQFF.

The J gene is TRBJ1-2, the V gene TRBV5-1; 7 nucleotides line up with TRBD1. The CDR3 is 15 amino acids. V dropped 0 bases and J dropped 3; count of bases not matched to a gene: 5. The germline V gene has CDR1 SGHRS and CDR2 YFSETQ. This CDR3 reads CASSLEGQGDYGYTF. The CDR3 bases are TGCGCCAGCAGCTTGGAGGGGCAGGGGGACTATGGCTACACCTTC.

The chain combines TRBV11-3 with TRBJ2-2; the match to TRBD2 covers 10 bases. Germline CDR1 SGHNT, CDR2 YENEEA. Trimming cost V 5 bases and J 7 bases; bases outside gene matches: 13. The length of the CDR3 is 17 residues. Here the CDR3 reads CASSPRGSAGGSGELFF. CDR3 bases: TGTGCCAGCAGCCCCCGGGGTTCAGCGGGAGGGAGCGGGGAGCTGTTTTTT. The complete variable domain, with remaining parts taken from reference TRBV11-3 and TRBJ2-2, reads EAGVVQSPRYKIIEKKQPVAFWCNPISGHNTLYWYLQNLGQGPELLIRYENEEAVDDSQLPKDRFSAERLKGVDSTLKIQPAELGDSAVYLCASSPRGSAGGSGELFFGEGSRLTVL.

The chain's CDR3 is CASSQDSGDGYTF. The CDR3 DNA reads TGTGCCAGCAGCCAAGATTCAGGGGATGGCTACACCTTC. The chain has TRBV14 and TRBJ1-2; the D gene is possibly TRBD1 (6 bases). In germline, CDR1 is SGHDN, CDR2 FVKESK. V was trimmed by 0 bases and J by 6 bases, leaving 8 bases between them. This CDR3 spans 13 amino acids. The full variable domain, in which reference TRBV14 and TRBJ1-2 provide the parts outside the CDR3, is EAGVTQFPSHSVIEKGQTVTLRCDPISGHDNLYWYRRVMGKEIKFLLHFVKESKQDESGMPNNRFLAERTGGTYSTLKVQPAELEDSGVYFCASSQDSGDGYTFGSGTRLTVV.

With regard to this clone: Compared with germline, one end of the junction differs, possibly owing to a read error. The V gene is TRBV7-7, the J gene TRBJ2-5; D perhaps matches TRBD2 (6 bases). The V gene's germline CDR1 is SSHAT and CDR2 FNYEAQ (reference sequence). The CDR3 runs 15 residues. DNA for the CDR3: TGTGCTAGCAGCTTGGGGAGGTCGGTTGGGGAGACCCAGTACTTC. Amino acid sequence: CASSLGRSVGETQYF.

This chain uses TRBV5-6 with TRBJ1-2, with a weak D call TRBD1 (5 bases). V gave up 0 bases and J gave up 2 bases, with 14 bases separating them. There are 16 residues in the CDR3. Germline V gene sequence: CDR1 SGHDT, CDR2 YYEEEE. In DNA form, the CDR3 reads TGTGCCAGCAGCTTGGACCAGGGCTCGGTCAACTATGGCTACACCTTC. This encodes CASSLDQGSVNYGYTF.